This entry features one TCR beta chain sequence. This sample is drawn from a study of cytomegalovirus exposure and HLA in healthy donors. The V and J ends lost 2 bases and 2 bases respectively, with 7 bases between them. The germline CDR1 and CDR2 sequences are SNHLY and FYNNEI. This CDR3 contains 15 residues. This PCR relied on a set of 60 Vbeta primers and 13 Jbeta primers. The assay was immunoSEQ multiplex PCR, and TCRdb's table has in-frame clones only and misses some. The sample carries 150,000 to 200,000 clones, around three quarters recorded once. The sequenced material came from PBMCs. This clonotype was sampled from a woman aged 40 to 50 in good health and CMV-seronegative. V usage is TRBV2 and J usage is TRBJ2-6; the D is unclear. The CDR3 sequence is CASSESGTGANVLTF. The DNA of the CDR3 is TGTGCCAGCAGTGAATCGGGTACTGGGGCCAACGTCCTGACTTTC. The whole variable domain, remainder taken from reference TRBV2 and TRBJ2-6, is EPEVTQTPSHQVTQMGQEVILRCVPISNHLYFYWYRQILGQKVEFLVSFYNNEISEKSEIFDDQFSVERPDGSNFTLKIRSTKLEDSAMYFCASSESGTGANVLTFGAGSRLTVL.